The present T cell receptor beta chain was sequenced within a study of blood T cells in healthy people across ages. Study findings and constraints: Naive and antigen-experienced cells were not separated, limiting conclusive comparison. Roughly linear declines in TCR beta diversity per million T cells occurred with age.

Germline values: CDR1 SGHRS, CDR2 YFSETQ. V was pared by 4 bases and J by 4 bases, with 5 bases of the junction left unmatched. CDR3 size: 14 residues. A second roughly 6 to 12 cycle PCR used barcoded and J-beta primers. All cDNA molecules were each tagged by a template-switch adaptor with 12 random nucleotides. MiXCR, applied by TCRdb to the 5' RACE reads, yields one record per CDR3 protein. The top ten hold around 11% of the sample, which has 1.5 million to 2 million distinct CDR3 sequences, around 36% seen once. This clonotype was detected many times. Its antigen is undetermined. Each individual donor underwent a draw of about 9.1 milliliters of peripheral blood.

The receptor was isolated from a woman between 25 and 40 years old in good health. The chain joins TRBV5-1 to TRBJ2-5; 9 bases line up with TRBD2. The source material was blood. The DNA for the CDR3 is TGCGCCAGCAGCAAAGAGACTAGCGGAGAGACCCAGTACTTC. This codes for CASSKETSGETQYF. The entire variable domain, with the rest obtained from reference TRBV5-1 and TRBJ2-5, is as follows: KAGVTQTPRYLIKTRGQQVTLSCSPISGHRSVSWYQQTPGQGLQFLFEYFSETQRNKGNFPGRFSGRQFSNSRSEMNVSTLELGDSALYLCASSKETSGETQYFGPGTRLLVL.